There are a few counts of the clone carrying this T cell receptor (beta chain). Its antigen is unknown. This sample stems from a study of response to subunit inactivated influenza vaccine. Notes on the study in general: A suggestion made by the authors is that each seasonal influenza vaccination recruits few new T cells.

Germline CDR1 is DFQATT and CDR2 is SNEGSKA (reference sequence). This CDR3 has 9 amino acids. TCRdb fed the RT-PCR reads into MiXCR, producing one record per CDR3 protein. The sample consists of about 780,000 distinct CDR3 sequences, approximately 17% of them appearing once. Sequencing was performed on PBMCs from blood, taken approximately 5 days after vaccination. The chain employs TRBV20-1 and TRBJ1-2; D unresolved. The sequence derives from a man aged 45-65 years who received an inactivated influenza vaccine. In DNA, the CDR3 is TGCAGCCAAAACGATGGCTACACCTTC. Protein sequence: CSQNDGYTF.